The T cell receptor beta chain described here comes from a study of T-cell memory formation after mild COVID-19. The study's findings and limits: Chiefly within CM and EM were the contracting CD4+ clones; CD8+ ones were within EMRA.

Points on this clonotype: As yet, its antigen is unknown.

V lost 5 bases and J 5 bases, leaving 19 bases between the germline ends. The CDR3 totals 15 residues. In germline, CDR1 is SEHNR, CDR2 FQNEAQ (reference sequence). TCRdb re-analysed the 5' RACE reads in MiXCR, keeping a single row per CDR3 protein. The sample holds some 490,000 distinct CDR3 sequences, 18% seen once. The sequence came from an adult woman who had mild COVID-19 (a few samples of this study predate the infection). Cell type and time point are not known. The chain joins TRBV7-9 to TRBJ2-7; D may be TRBD1 (6 bases). Input material: PBMCs or a T cell subset sorted from them (not recorded which). Here the CDR3 DNA reads TGTGCCAGCAGCCCCCGAAGGAACAGGGACCACGAGCAGTACTTC. Encoded protein: CASSPRRNRDHEQYF.